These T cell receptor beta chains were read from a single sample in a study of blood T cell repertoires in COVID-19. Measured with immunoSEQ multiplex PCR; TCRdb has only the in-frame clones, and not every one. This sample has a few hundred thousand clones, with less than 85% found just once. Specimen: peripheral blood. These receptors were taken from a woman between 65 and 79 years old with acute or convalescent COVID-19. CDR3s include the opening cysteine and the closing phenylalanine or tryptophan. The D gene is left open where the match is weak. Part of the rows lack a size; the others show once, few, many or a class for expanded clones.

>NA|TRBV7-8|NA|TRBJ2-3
TGTGCCAGCAGCTTAGGTAGCGGCACAGATACGCAGTATTTT
CASSLGSGTDTQYF
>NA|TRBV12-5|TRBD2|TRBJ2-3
TGTGCTAGTGGCCCGGGACTAGCGGGGGGCACAGATACGCAGTATTTT
CASGPGLAGGTDTQYF
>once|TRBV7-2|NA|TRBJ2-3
TGTGCCAGCAGCTCGACTACCTTCACAGATACGCAGTATTTT
CASSSTTFTDTQYF
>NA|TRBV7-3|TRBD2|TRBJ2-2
TGTGCCAGCAGCTTGACTAGCGGGGTCGGCGGGGAGCTGTTTTTT
CASSLTSGVGGELFF
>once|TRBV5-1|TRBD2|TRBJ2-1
TGCGCCAGCAAGGCCCTAGCGGGGGGGCAAGATGAGCAGTTCTTC
CASKALAGGQDEQFF
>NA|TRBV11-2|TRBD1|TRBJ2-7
TGTGCCAGCAGCTCGGGACAGGGTGAGAAGTACTTC
CASSSGQGEKYF
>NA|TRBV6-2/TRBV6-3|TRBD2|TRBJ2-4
TGTGCCAGCAGCTCAAGCGGGGGACGGGGAAACATTCAGTACTTC
CASSSSGGRGNIQYF
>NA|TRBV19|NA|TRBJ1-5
TGTGCCAGTAGTATTTTATATCAGCCCCAGCATTTT
CASSILYQPQHF
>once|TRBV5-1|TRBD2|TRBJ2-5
TGCGCCAGCAGCCCTAATATAGCGGGGACCCAAGAGACCCAGTACTTC
CASSPNIAGTQETQYF
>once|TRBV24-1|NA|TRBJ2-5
TGTGCCACCAGTGATTTTCTCACAGGGTGGGAGACCCAGTACTTC
CATSDFLTGWETQYF
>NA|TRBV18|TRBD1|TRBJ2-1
TGTGCCAGCTCACCGCCTCACTCAGGGGGCCTCTACAATGAGCAGTTCTTC
CASSPPHSGGLYNEQFF
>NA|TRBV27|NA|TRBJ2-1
TGTGCCAGCAGTGCCCTAGTATCAGGGTACAATGAGCAGTTCTTC
CASSALVSGYNEQFF
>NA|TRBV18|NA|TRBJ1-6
TGTGCCAGCTCACCCCAGACAGATTCACCCCTCCACTTT
CASSPQTDSPLHF
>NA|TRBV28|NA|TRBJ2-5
TGTGCCAGCAGTTTAGGCAGGCCAGAGACCCAGTACTTC
CASSLGRPETQYF
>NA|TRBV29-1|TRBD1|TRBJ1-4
TGCAGCGTTGGTCAGGGGGCAGGGGAAAAACTGTTTTTT
CSVGQGAGEKLFF
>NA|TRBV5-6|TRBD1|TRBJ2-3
TGTGCCAGCAGCTTGGATGTGGGGACAGGGACTACAGATACGCAGTATTTT
CASSLDVGTGTTDTQYF
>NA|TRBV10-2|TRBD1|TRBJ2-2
TGCGCCAGCAGTGGGAACAGGGGGACCGGGGAGCTGTTTTTT
CASSGNRGTGELFF
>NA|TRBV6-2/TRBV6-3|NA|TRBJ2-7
TGTGCCAGCAGTGAGTCTCCGGCAGGGTGGACCTCTTACGAGCAGTACTTC
CASSESPAGWTSYEQYF